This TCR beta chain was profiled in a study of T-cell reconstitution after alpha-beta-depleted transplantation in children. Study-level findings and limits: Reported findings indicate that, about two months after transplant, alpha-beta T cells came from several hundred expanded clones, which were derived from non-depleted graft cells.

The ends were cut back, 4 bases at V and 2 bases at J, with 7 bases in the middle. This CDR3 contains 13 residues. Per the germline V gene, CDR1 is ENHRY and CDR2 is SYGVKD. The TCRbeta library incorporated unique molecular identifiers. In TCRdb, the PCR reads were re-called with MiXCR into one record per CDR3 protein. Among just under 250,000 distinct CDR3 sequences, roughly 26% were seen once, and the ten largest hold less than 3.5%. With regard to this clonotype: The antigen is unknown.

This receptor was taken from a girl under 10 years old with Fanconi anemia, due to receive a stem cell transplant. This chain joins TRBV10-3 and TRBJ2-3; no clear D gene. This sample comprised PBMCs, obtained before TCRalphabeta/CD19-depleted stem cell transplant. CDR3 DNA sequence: TGTGCCATCAGTGGTGGCTACACAGATACGCAGTATTTT. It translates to CAISGGYTDTQYF.